This TCR beta chain was sequenced for a study of response to subunit inactivated influenza vaccine. Study-level findings and limits: Authors suggested each seasonal influenza vaccination recruits few new T cells.

This CDR3 has 14 residues. With 5 bases removed from V and 1 base from J, the gap between germline ends came to 10 bases. CDR1 is SGHAT and CDR2 is FQDESV in the germline V gene (reference sequence). A remark on this clonotype: Antigen specificity is unknown.

Via MiXCR, TCRdb re-called the RT-PCR reads, giving one row per CDR3 protein. The table includes fewer than 700,000 distinct CDR3 sequences, 10% to 15% detected once. V and J are TRBV11-1 and TRBJ2-3; tentatively, D is TRBD2 (6 bases). The source of this sequence is a man aged 50 to 60 who received an inactivated influenza vaccine. The sample in question was PBMCs from blood, obtained about 40 days after vaccination. CDR3 loop: CASSPQRGTDTQYF. DNA of the CDR3: TGTGCCAGCAGCCCCCAGCGGGGCACAGATACGCAGTATTTT.